Below are 2 T cell receptor beta chains sequenced from a single sample in a study of cytomegalovirus exposure and HLA in healthy donors. Primers included in the PCR were 60 Vbeta and 13 Jbeta primers. Generated by immunoSEQ multiplex PCR, the TCRdb table keeps only in-frame clones and is missing some. The sample lists roughly 220,000 clones, 80% to 90% occurring once. Material: PBMCs. All receptors come from a man aged 25 to 45 in good health and CMV-seronegative.

This clone appeared a few times. V and J are TRBV6-5 and TRBJ1-6; 7 bases match TRBD1. The CDR3 sequence is 15 residues long. V lost 2 bases, J lost 7 bases, and 5 bases stayed unmatched. The germline CDR1 and CDR2 sequences are MNHEY and SVGAGI. The CDR3 coding sequence is TGTGCCAGCAGTTACAAACAGGGGAAGAATTCACCCCTCCACTTT. This gives the protein CASSYKQGKNSPLHF.

This chain links TRBV28 with TRBJ2-7, with 8 nucleotides matching TRBD1. Trimming at V came to 10 bases and at J to 6 bases, leaving 14 bases not matched to a gene. This CDR3 has 14 residues. The germline gives CDR1 MDHEN, CDR2 SYDVKM. Here the CDR3 DNA reads TGTGCCATCACGCCGGGACAGGTAATTTCCGAGCAGTACTTC. Its translation is CAITPGQVISEQYF.